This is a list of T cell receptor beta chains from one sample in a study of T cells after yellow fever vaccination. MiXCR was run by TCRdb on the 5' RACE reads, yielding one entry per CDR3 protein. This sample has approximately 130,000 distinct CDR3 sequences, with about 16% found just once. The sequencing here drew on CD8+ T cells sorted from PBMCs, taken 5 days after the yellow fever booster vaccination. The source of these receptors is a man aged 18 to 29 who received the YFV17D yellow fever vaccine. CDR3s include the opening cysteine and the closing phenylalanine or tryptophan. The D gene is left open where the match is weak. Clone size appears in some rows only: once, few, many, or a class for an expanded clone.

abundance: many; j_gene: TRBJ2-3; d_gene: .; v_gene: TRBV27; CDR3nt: TGTGCCAGCAGTTTATTAGGCGGGGAAGCAGATACGCAGTATTTT; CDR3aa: CASSLLGGEADTQYF
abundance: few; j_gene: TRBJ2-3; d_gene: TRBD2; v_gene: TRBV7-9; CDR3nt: TGTGCCAGCAGCTCTATAGCGGCCGGGGGGTTCCCAGATACGCAGTATTTT; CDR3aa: CASSSIAAGGFPDTQYF
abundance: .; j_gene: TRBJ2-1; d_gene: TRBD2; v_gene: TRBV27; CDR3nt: TGTGCCAGCAGTTTTGGCGCGGGGGTTAATGAGCAGTTCTTC; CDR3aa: CASSFGAGVNEQFF
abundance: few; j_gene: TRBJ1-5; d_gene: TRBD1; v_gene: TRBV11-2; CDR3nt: TGTGCCAGCAGCGGACAGGGGATCAATCAGCCCCAGCATTTT; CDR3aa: CASSGQGINQPQHF
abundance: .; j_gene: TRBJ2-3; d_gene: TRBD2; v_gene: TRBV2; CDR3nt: TGTGCCAGTGACCTAGCGGGGGTTATAGATACGCAGTATTTT; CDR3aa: CASDLAGVIDTQYF
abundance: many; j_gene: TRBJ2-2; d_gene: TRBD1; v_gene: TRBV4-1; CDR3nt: TGCGCCAGCAGCCAAGGAGGGGGACAGGGGGCCCTCCCCGGGGAGCTGTTTTTT; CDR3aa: CASSQGGGQGALPGELFF
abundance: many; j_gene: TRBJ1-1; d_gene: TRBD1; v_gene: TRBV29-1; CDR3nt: TGCAGCGTCGTGACAGGGGCAGCTTTCTTT; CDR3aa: CSVVTGAAFF
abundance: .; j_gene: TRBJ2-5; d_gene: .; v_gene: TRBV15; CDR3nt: TGTGCCACCAGCAGAGATCGGGGCTCCGGGGGAAAAGAGACCCAGTACTTC; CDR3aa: CATSRDRGSGGKETQYF
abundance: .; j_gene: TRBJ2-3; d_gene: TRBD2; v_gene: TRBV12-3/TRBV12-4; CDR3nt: TGTGCCAGCACGTGGGGACTAGCGAGAGATACGCAGTATTTT; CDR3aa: CASTWGLARDTQYF
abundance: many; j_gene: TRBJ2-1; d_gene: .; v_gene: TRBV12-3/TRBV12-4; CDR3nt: TGTGCCAGCAGCGAAGGGGGCAATGAGCAGTTCTTC; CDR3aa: CASSEGGNEQFF
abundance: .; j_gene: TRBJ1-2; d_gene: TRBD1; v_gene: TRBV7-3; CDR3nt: TGTGCCAGCAGCTCGGGACAGGCCGATGGCTACACCTTC; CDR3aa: CASSSGQADGYTF
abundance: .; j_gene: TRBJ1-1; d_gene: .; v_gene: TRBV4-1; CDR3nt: TGCGCCAGCAGCCAGACGCGACTGGAGAACACTGAAGCTTTCTTT; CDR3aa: CASSQTRLENTEAFF
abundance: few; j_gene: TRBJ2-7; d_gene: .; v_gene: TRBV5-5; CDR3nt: TGTGCCAGCAGCTTCTGGCTTGGCAGAACTTACGAGCAGTACTTC; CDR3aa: CASSFWLGRTYEQYF
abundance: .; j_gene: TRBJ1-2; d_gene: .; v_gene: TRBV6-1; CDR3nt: TGTGCCAGCAATCCCTGGGCTAACTATGGCTACACCTTC; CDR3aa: CASNPWANYGYTF
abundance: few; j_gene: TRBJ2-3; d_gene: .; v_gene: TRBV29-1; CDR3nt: TGCAGCGTTGAAGATGCCGCTAGCACAGATACGCAGTATTTT; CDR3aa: CSVEDAASTDTQYF
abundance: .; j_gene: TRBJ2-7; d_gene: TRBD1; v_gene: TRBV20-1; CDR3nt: TGCAGTGCAAGGCTGACAGGGGGCTACGAGCAGTACTTC; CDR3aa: CSARLTGGYEQYF
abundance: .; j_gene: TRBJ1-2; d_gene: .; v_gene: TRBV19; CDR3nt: TGTGCCAGTAGTATCCCTTCCGAGTCTTTCTATGGCTACACCTTC; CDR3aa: CASSIPSESFYGYTF
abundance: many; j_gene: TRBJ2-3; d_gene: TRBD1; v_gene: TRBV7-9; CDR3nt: TGTGCCAGCCTACAGGGGCCCACAGATACGCAGTATTTT; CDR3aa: CASLQGPTDTQYF
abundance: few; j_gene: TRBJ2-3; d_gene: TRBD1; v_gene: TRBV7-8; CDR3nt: TGTGCCAGCAGCTTCACCGGGACAGGGGCTGCAGATACGCAGTATTTT; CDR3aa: CASSFTGTGAADTQYF
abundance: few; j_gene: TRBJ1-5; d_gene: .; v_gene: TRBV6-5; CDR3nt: TGTGCCAGCAGTTATCGGGATAATCAGCCCCAGCATTTT; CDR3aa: CASSYRDNQPQHF
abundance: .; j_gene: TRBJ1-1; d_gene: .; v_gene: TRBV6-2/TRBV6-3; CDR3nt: TGTGCCAGCAGTTACTCAGAGGCTGAAGCTTTCTTT; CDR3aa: CASSYSEAEAFF
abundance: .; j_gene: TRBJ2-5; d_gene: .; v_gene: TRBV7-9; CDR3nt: TGTGCCAGCAGCTCTTCAGGGGTGCAAGAGACCCAGTACTTC; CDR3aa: CASSSSGVQETQYF
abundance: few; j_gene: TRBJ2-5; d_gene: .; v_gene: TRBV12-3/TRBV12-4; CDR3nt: TGTGCCAGCAGTTTAGCCGGGGTAGGGGAGACCCAGTACTTC; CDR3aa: CASSLAGVGETQYF
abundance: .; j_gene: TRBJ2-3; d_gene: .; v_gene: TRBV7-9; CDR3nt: TGTGCCAGCAGCCCCTGGGGCTCGGAGGTTACAGATACGCAGTATTTT; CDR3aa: CASSPWGSEVTDTQYF
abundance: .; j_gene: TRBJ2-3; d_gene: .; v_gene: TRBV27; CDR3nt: TGTGCCAGCAGTTTGACAGTCAAAAGCACAGATACGCAGTATTTT; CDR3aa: CASSLTVKSTDTQYF
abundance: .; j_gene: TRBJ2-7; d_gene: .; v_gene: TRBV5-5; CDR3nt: TGTGCCAGCAGCCCCTCGCGGGGCACTCCCTACGAGCAGTACTTC; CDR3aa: CASSPSRGTPYEQYF
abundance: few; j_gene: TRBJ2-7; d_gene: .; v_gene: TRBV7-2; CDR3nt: TGTGCCAGCAGCTTCGGTTTAGCGGCTTCCTACGAGCAGTACTTC; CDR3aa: CASSFGLAASYEQYF
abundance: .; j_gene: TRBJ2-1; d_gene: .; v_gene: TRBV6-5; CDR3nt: TGTGCCAGCAGCCCGGCGGCGGGGGCCACGGATGAGCAGTTCTTC; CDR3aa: CASSPAAGATDEQFF
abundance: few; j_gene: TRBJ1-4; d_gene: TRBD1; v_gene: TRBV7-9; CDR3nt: TGTGCCAGCAGCTTAAAGGGGGCAGGTGTTGAAAAACTGTTTTTT; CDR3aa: CASSLKGAGVEKLFF
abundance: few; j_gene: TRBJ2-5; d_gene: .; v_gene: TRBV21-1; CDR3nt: TGTGCCAGCCGCCTACTAGCGGAGCAAGAGACCCAGTACTTC; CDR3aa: CASRLLAEQETQYF
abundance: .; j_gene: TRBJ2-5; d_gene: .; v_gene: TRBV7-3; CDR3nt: TGTGCCAGCAGCTTAGCACACCAGGGCTGGGGAGAGACCCAGTACTTC; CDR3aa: CASSLAHQGWGETQYF
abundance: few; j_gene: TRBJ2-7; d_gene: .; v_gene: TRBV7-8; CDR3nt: TGTGCCAGCAGCTTAGGGCAGGGGATCTCCTACGAGCAGTACTTC; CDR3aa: CASSLGQGISYEQYF
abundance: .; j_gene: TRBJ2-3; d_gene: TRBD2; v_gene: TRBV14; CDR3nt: TGTGCCAGCAGCCACGGGGGGGGAGCAGATACGCAGTATTTT; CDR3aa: CASSHGGGADTQYF
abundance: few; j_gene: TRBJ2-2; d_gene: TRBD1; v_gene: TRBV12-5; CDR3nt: TGTGCTAGTGGTTTGTTTTACAGGGGGTTCACCGGGGAGCTGTTTTTT; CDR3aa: CASGLFYRGFTGELFF
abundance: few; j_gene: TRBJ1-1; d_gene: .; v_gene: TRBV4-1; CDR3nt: TGCGCCAGCAGCCAAGGGACACAGGTGTCCACTGAAGCTTTCTTT; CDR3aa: CASSQGTQVSTEAFF
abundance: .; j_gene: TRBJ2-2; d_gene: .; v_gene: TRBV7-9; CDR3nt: TGTGCCAGCAGCCGGGGACTTCCAAGGCGGGAGCTGTTTTTT; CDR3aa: CASSRGLPRRELFF
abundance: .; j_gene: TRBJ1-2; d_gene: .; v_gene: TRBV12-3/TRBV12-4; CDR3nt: TGTGCCAGCAGCCCGGAAGGCTATGGCTACACCTTC; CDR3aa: CASSPEGYGYTF
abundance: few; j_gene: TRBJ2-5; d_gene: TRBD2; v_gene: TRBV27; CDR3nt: TGTGCCAGCACCGGCTTGAGCGGGGGTGAGACCCAGTACTTC; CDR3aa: CASTGLSGGETQYF
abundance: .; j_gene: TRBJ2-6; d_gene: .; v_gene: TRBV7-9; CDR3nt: TGTGCCAGCAGCTTATCATTTGGGGGATCTGGGGCCAACGTCCTGACTTTC; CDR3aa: CASSLSFGGSGANVLTF
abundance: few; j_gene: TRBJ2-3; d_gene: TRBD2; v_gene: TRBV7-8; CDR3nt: TGTGCCAGCAGCTTTAGTTTTTTTGGCGGGGGGGCAGATACGCAGTATTTT; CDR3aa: CASSFSFFGGGADTQYF
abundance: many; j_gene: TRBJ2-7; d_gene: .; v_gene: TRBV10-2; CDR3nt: TGCGCCAGCAGCCTTACCTACGAGCAGTACTTC; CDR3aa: CASSLTYEQYF
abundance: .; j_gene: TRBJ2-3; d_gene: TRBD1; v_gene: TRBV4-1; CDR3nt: TGCGCCAGCAGCCACAGACAGGGGGGGCAAGATACGCAGTATTTT; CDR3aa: CASSHRQGGQDTQYF
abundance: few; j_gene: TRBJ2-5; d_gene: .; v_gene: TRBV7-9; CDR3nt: TGTGCCAGCAGCGTGGGCCCCCCCCAGTACTTC; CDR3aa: CASSVGPPQYF
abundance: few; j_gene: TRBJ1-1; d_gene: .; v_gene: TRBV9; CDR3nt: TGTGCCAGCAGCGTAGGGGCAGGCAGAACTGAAGCTTTCTTT; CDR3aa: CASSVGAGRTEAFF